This T cell receptor beta chain is drawn from a study of cytomegalovirus exposure and HLA in healthy donors. General study findings and limits: Certain sequence variants were highly shared and formed a cluster, and this cluster was likely a sequencing artifact. The authors confirmed in vitro that a few CMV-associated chains were specific for CMV antigens.

For this clone: Its antigen remains unidentified.

In the PCR, 60 Vbeta and 13 Jbeta primers were used. The table came from immunoSEQ multiplex PCR; TCRdb's copy has only in-frame clones and leaves some out. The table includes over 150,000 clones, 60% to 85% detected once. Germline-derived CDR1 and CDR2 are SGHNT and YYREEE (reference sequence). The CDR3 runs 14 residues. V gave up 4 bases and J gave up 5 bases; unmatched junction bases: 7. The chain has TRBV5-4 and TRBJ1-2; the match to TRBD1 covers 8 bases. The sequencing sample was made of PBMCs. This clonotype was sampled from a man aged 45-65 years in good health and CMV-seropositive. The CDR3 sequence is CASSSQGAGYGYTF. The CDR3 DNA is TGTGCCAGCAGCAGCCAGGGGGCAGGGTATGGCTACACCTTC.